This passage covers 27 T cell receptor beta chains from one sample sequenced in a study of T cells after yellow fever vaccination. TCRdb ran MiXCR on the 5' RACE reads and lists one entry per CDR3 protein. Among about 160,000 distinct CDR3 sequences listed, around 7.3% were seen once. The sequenced sample was CD4+ T cells sorted from PBMCs, obtained 5 to 6 days after the first yellow fever vaccination. The receptor source for this set is a man between 18 and 35 years old who received the YFV17D yellow fever vaccine.

This clonotype was detected ten times or more. The chain is built from TRBV2 and TRBJ2-3; TRBD1 agrees at 7 bases. This CDR3 is 14 amino acids long. With 6 bases clipped from V and 2 bases from J, the junction kept 5 bases outside the gene matches. Looked up from germline, CDR1 is SNHLY and CDR2 is FYNNEI. This chain's CDR3 is CASSMTGITDTQYF. The CDR3 coding sequence is TGTGCCAGCAGCATGACAGGGATCACAGATACGCAGTATTTT.

This rearrangement joins TRBV18 to TRBJ1-3, with D perhaps TRBD1 (5 bases). V lost 5 bases to trimming and J lost 1 base, with 15 bases between them. This CDR3 contains 16 residues. Germline CDR1 KGHSH, CDR2 LQKENI. The CDR3 sequence is CASSDARGSSGNTIYF. CDR3 nucleotides: TGTGCCAGCTCAGACGCAAGGGGAAGTTCTGGAAACACCATATATTTT.

This clonotype has at least ten counts. The chain combines TRBV20-1 with TRBJ2-4, with D perhaps being TRBD1 or TRBD2 (6 bases each). The ends were cut back, 3 bases at V and 1 base at J, with 10 bases in the middle. CDR1 and CDR2 (germline): DFQATT, SNEGSKA (reference sequence). This CDR3 has 14 amino acids. The CDR3 DNA is TGCAGTGCTAGTGGAGGGGGGGCCAAAAACATTCAGTACTTC. As protein: CSASGGGAKNIQYF.

Comment on this clonotype: A much larger clone is a single base away; this may be a read error. The V and J genes are TRBV5-1 and TRBJ2-3; 9 bases are a match to TRBD2. Germline V gives CDR1 SGHRS, CDR2 YFSETQ. The CDR3 loop spans 15 amino acids. The CDR3 DNA reads as TGCGCCAGCAGCTTGAGGGCTAGCGGGGAGGATACGGAGTATTTT. Its translation is CASSLRASGEDTEYF.

This clonotype was observed at least ten times. The chain joins TRBV7-2 to TRBJ1-2; TRBD1 aligns across 7 bases. CDR1 and CDR2 from the germline V gene are SGHTA and FQGNSA. CDR3 length: 13 residues. The J segment lost 4 bases and the V segment lost 6 bases, leaving 5 bases of the junction unmatched. Here the CDR3 DNA reads TGTGCCAGCAGGACACGGGACAGCTATGGCTACACCTTC. Amino acid sequence: CASRTRDSYGYTF.

This clonotype was picked up many times. The chain links TRBV10-2 to TRBJ1-6; D uncertain. CDR1 is WSHSY and CDR2 is SAAADI in the germline V gene. The CDR3 extends over 14 amino acids. V was shortened by 7 bases and J by 7 bases, with 14 bases between the two germline ends. CDR3 residues: CASKMTDRNSPLHF. As DNA, the CDR3 is TGCGCCAGCAAGATGACGGATAGGAATTCACCCCTCCACTTT.

This clonotype was counted at least ten times. The V and J genes are TRBV5-1 and TRBJ2-4; D unresolved. Germline CDR1 reads SGHRS; CDR2 reads YFSETQ. V dropped 0 bases and J dropped 0 bases, with 10 bases sitting between them. The CDR3 covers 16 residues. CDR3 DNA: TGCGCCAGCAGCTTGGGTGCCAGGATAGCCAAAAACATTCAGTACTTC. Translation gives CASSLGARIAKNIQYF. The variable domain in full, with the rest retrieved from reference TRBV5-1 and TRBJ2-4, is KAGVTQTPRYLIKTRGQQVTLSCSPISGHRSVSWYQQTPGQGLQFLFEYFSETQRNKGNFPGRFSGRQFSNSRSEMNVSTLELGDSALYLCASSLGARIAKNIQYFGAGTRLSVL.

CDR3 residues: CASSLVQGASGQPQHF. In nucleotides, the CDR3 is TGTGCCAGTAGTCTCGTACAGGGGGCGTCTGGACAGCCCCAGCATTTT. V gene TRBV19 combines with J gene TRBJ1-5; 9 nucleotides align to TRBD1. CDR3 size: 16 residues. Germline V gene sequence: CDR1 LNHDA, CDR2 SQIVND (reference sequence). Trimming at V came to 5 bases and at J to 7 bases, leaving 12 bases not matched to a gene.

This clonotype was seen more than once but under ten times. The rearrangement uses TRBV20-1 and TRBJ1-2; 10 bases match TRBD1. Germline V gene lookup returns CDR1 DFQATT and CDR2 SNEGSKA (reference sequence). The CDR3 is 19 residues long. CDR3 in amino acids: CSCLPGSPTRDRGKDGYTF. The DNA of the CDR3 is TGCAGCTGCCTACCCGGTTCGCCCACGCGGGACAGGGGAAAGGATGGCTACACCTTC.

The chain has TRBV7-9 and TRBJ2-3; possible D gene TRBD2, 6 bases. Trimming stripped 5 bases from V and 1 base from J, with 13 bases between. In germline, CDR1 is SEHNR, CDR2 FQNEAQ (reference sequence). The CDR3 is 15 amino acids. CDR3 region: CASSTSGGGTDTQYF. CDR3 bases: TGTGCCAGCAGCACCAGTGGCGGGGGCACAGATACGCAGTATTTT.

This clonotype was observed a few times. The rearrangement uses TRBV4-3 and TRBJ2-1; weak D call: TRBD2 (5 bases). Germline assignment: CDR1 LGHNA and CDR2 YSLEER. V lost 0 bases and J 3 bases, leaving 9 bases between the germline ends. The CDR3 consists of 15 residues. This CDR3 is CASSQEPSGYNEQFF. The DNA of the CDR3 is TGCGCCAGCAGCCAAGAGCCGAGCGGCTACAATGAGCAGTTCTTC.

This clonotype was seen repeatedly, ten times or more. V usage is TRBV28 and J usage is TRBJ2-3; the D is unclear. V was trimmed by 5 bases and J by 2 bases, leaving 8 bases between them. Looked up from germline, CDR1 is MDHEN and CDR2 is SYDVKM. The CDR3 sequence is 13 residues long. The CDR3 loop reads CASSQQPTDTQYF. As DNA, the CDR3 is TGTGCCAGCAGTCAACAGCCCACAGATACGCAGTATTTT.

The table lists this clonotype with many counts. This chain's CDR3 is CSARRDTGELFF. The CDR3 DNA is TGCAGTGCTAGGAGGGACACCGGGGAGCTGTTTTTT. The V call is TRBV20-1, the J call TRBJ2-2, with D possibly matching TRBD2 (5 bases). Germline-derived CDR1 and CDR2 are DFQATT and SNEGSKA (reference sequence). The V and J ends lost 3 bases and 3 bases respectively, with 5 bases between them. CDR3 length equals 12 residues.

This clonotype was detected a few times. The V and J genes are TRBV5-1 and TRBJ1-2; 7 bases line up with TRBD1. From germline, CDR1 is SGHRS and CDR2 YFSETQ. The V and J ends lost 0 bases and 5 bases, in that order; junction bases with no gene match: 16. CDR3 length: 18 residues. DNA for the CDR3: TGCGCCAGCAGCTTGGTGAAGGGCGGGACAGACACCCTTTATGGCTACACCTTC. Translated, it gives CASSLVKGGTDTLYGYTF.

The chain combines TRBV12-3 or TRBV12-4 with TRBJ1-5, with D hard to call. V dropped 6 bases and J dropped 4 bases, with 10 bases sitting between them. The CDR3 covers 13 residues. CDR3 sequence (DNA): TGTGCCAGCAGACTCGCAGATAATCAGCCCCAGCATTTT. Its translation is CASRLADNQPQHF.

The chain combines TRBV28 with TRBJ1-1; D may be TRBD1 (5 bases). The germline V gene encodes CDR1 MDHEN and CDR2 SYDVKM. V was clipped by 3 bases and J by 0 bases, with 11 bases between them. There are 15 residues in the CDR3. The CDR3 protein is CASSLEDRLNTEAFF. CDR3 DNA: TGTGCCAGCAGTTTGGAAGACAGATTGAACACTGAAGCTTTCTTT.

This clonotype was seen only a few times. The chain employs TRBV5-6 and TRBJ1-2; TRBD1 matches at 7 bases. The length of the CDR3 is 16 residues. The V and J ends lost 0 bases and 9 bases, in that order; junction bases with no gene match: 14. Germline CDR1 reads SGHDT; CDR2 reads YYEEEE. The CDR3 nucleotides are TGTGCCAGCAGCTTGGTGGGACAGCGGCCGTTACTAAGCTACACCTTC. Translated: CASSLVGQRPLLSYTF.

The chain uses TRBV2 and TRBJ1-2, with D perhaps TRBD1 (6 bases). CDR1 and CDR2 (germline): SNHLY, FYNNEI. V lost 11 bases to trimming and J lost 3 bases, with 16 bases between them. The CDR3 has 13 amino acids. CDR3: CAASEGGYYGYTF. CDR3 nucleotide sequence: TGTGCCGCGAGTGAGGGGGGTTACTATGGCTACACCTTC.

The table lists this clonotype with many counts. The chain combines TRBV2 with TRBJ2-5; the match to TRBD2 covers 7 bases. In germline, CDR1 is SNHLY, CDR2 FYNNEI. The length of the CDR3 is 14 residues. The junction had 11 bases not matched to a gene; V was cut back by 8 bases and J by 5 bases. CDR3 coding DNA: TGTGCCAGCCGAACGACTAGCTCGGTGGAGACCCAGTACTTC. Residues: CASRTTSSVETQYF.

The chain carries TRBV28 and TRBJ1-2; tentative D call: TRBD1 (6 bases). The CDR3 sequence is 14 residues long. Germline lookup yields CDR1 MDHEN and CDR2 SYDVKM. V was trimmed by 4 bases and J by 6 bases, leaving 15 bases between them. CDR3 bases: TGTGCCAGCAGTTCGACGTACAGGGTAAATGGCTACACCTTC. This encodes CASSSTYRVNGYTF.

This clonotype was recorded at least ten times. The rearrangement joins TRBV7-2 to TRBJ1-5; no firm D call. This CDR3 has 15 residues. The V end was cut by 1 base, the J end by 0 bases, with 7 bases between. Germline loops: CDR1 SGHTA, CDR2 FQGNSA. CDR3: CASSLGEYSNQPQHF. CDR3 DNA: TGTGCCAGCAGCTTAGGAGAGTATAGCAATCAGCCCCAGCATTTT.

By share of the sample, this clonotype is medium-sized. The chain recombines TRBV7-9 with TRBJ2-3, with D unclear. This CDR3 has 13 amino acids. V was cut by 5 bases and J by 4 bases, with 10 bases left in between. CDR1 is SEHNR and CDR2 is FQNEAQ in the germline V gene (reference sequence). DNA of the CDR3: TGTGCCAGCAGCCTAGAGTGGGCAGATACGCAGTATTTT. This encodes CASSLEWADTQYF.

The sample holds many counts of this clonotype. This rearrangement joins TRBV18 to TRBJ2-7; 8 positions match TRBD2. From germline, CDR1 is KGHSH and CDR2 LQKENI. The V and J ends lost 2 bases and 6 bases, in that order; junction bases with no gene match: 9. The CDR3 sequence is 15 residues long. CDR3 protein: CASSPGTRGSVEQYV. As DNA, the CDR3 is TGTGCCAGCTCACCAGGGACTAGGGGGAGTGTCGAGCAGTACGTC.

The chain combines TRBV11-1 with TRBJ2-1; D may be TRBD2 (5 bases). In germline, CDR1 is SGHAT, CDR2 FQDESV (reference sequence). The CDR3 is made up of 15 amino acids. Trimming pared 6 bases from V and 7 bases from J, leaving 19 bases between. This chain's CDR3 is CASSPPPGWANEQFF. For the CDR3, the DNA is TGTGCCAGCAGTCCTCCCCCGGGATGGGCAAATGAGCAGTTCTTC.

This clonotype was counted many times. The gene calls are TRBV3-1 and TRBJ2-3; no clear D gene. The CDR3 covers 15 residues. Germline lookup yields CDR1 LGHDT and CDR2 YNNKEL (reference sequence). Trimming removed 0 bases at V and 2 bases at J, with 9 bases between. The CDR3 region is CASSQEVGVTDTQYF. Written as DNA, the CDR3 is TGTGCCAGCAGCCAAGAGGTTGGGGTCACAGATACGCAGTATTTT.

The sample holds a few counts of this clonotype. V is TRBV28 and J is TRBJ2-3, with TRBD1 matching over 7 bases. Germline CDR1 and CDR2: MDHEN and SYDVKM. The V segment lost 3 bases and the J segment 2 bases; nucleotides outside the gene matches: 2. This CDR3 region has 14 residues. The DNA of the CDR3 is TGTGCCAGCAGTTTTGACAGGGTCACAGATACGCAGTATTTT. Translating gives CASSFDRVTDTQYF.

This clonotype came up many times. The gene calls are TRBV5-1 and TRBJ1-2, with 9 bases identical to TRBD1. The J segment lost 8 bases and the V segment lost 3 bases, leaving 5 bases of the junction unmatched. Germline CDR1 reads SGHRS; CDR2 reads YFSETQ. This CDR3 is built from 13 residues. Here the CDR3 DNA reads TGCGCCAGCAGCTCGGGACAGGGTGAGGGCTACACCTTC. As protein: CASSSGQGEGYTF.